Sequencing of this T cell receptor beta chain was carried out in a study of blood T cell repertoires in COVID-19. The wider study: Acute and convalescent COVID-19 samples came from the United States, Italy and Spain. PBMCs, B-cell-depleted T cells, or T cells provided the cDNA or gDNA that made up the material.

Authors' processing steps: Reference gene primer amplification in the assay estimated nucleated cell counts. Data came from immunoSEQ multiplex PCR; TCRdb stores just in-frame clones and leaves some out. The DNA gave D and trimming, while V, J and clone size come from that table. Among tens of thousands of clones listed, roughly nine tenths were seen once. This clone was seen only once. Germline assignment: CDR1 MDHEN and CDR2 SYDVKM. CDR3 length: 11 residues. The V and J ends lost 3 bases and 10 bases respectively, with 9 bases between them. The origin of this receptor is a human donor in a cohort sampled during active COVID-19. The V and J genes are TRBV28 and TRBJ1-1, with no clear D. The specimen sequenced was peripheral blood. The CDR3 DNA is TGTGCCAGCAGTTTCCTAATTGCAGCTTTCTTT. This encodes CASSFLIAAFF.